The 24 T cell receptor beta chains below were found in one sample sequenced in a study of cytomegalovirus exposure and HLA in healthy donors. In the PCR, 60 Vbeta and 13 Jbeta primers were used. Assay used: immunoSEQ multiplex PCR; TCRdb lists only in-frame clones, some missing. The listing records roughly 84,000 clones. Source material: PBMCs. Every receptor here comes from a man aged 45-65 years in good health and CMV-seronegative.

V gene TRBV6-5 combines with J gene TRBJ2-7; 12 nucleotides agree with TRBD1. Germline loops: CDR1 MNHEY, CDR2 SVGAGI. V trimming: 2 bases; J trimming: 4 bases; junction bases outside the gene matches: 6. CDR3 length: 16 residues. The CDR3, as DNA: TGTGCCAGCAGTTACCCGCCGGGACAGGGGGCTTACGAGCAGTACTTC. This translates into CASSYPPGQGAYEQYF.

The chain uses TRBV28 and TRBJ2-7; D is uncertain. CDR1 and CDR2 (germline): MDHEN, SYDVKM. Trimming pared 4 bases from V and 3 bases from J, leaving 7 bases between. The CDR3 runs to 12 residues. CDR3 nucleotides: TGTGCCAGCAGTTCTAGTAGCTACGAGCAGTACTTC. Protein product: CASSSSSYEQYF. The full variable domain, its missing parts supplied by reference TRBV28 and TRBJ2-7, is DVKVTQSSRYLVKRTGEKVFLECVQDMDHENMFWYRQDPGLGLRLIYFSYDVKMKEKGDIPEGYSVSREKKERFSLILESASTNQTSMYLCASSSSSYEQYFGPGTRLTVT.

This chain links TRBV18 with TRBJ1-2; D is perhaps TRBD1 (5 bases). V gave up 5 bases and J gave up 7 bases, with 17 bases separating them. Germline values: CDR1 KGHSH, CDR2 LQKENI. The CDR3 runs to 14 residues. CDR3 protein: CASSTDVGEGGYTF. The DNA for the CDR3 is TGTGCCAGCTCAACGGACGTAGGGGAGGGTGGCTACACCTTC.

The chain recombines TRBV18 with TRBJ1-1; D is unclear. Trimming removed 2 bases at V and 0 bases at J, with 13 bases between. Germline CDR1 reads KGHSH; CDR2 reads LQKENI. This CDR3 region has 16 residues. The DNA for the CDR3 is TGTGCCAGCTCACCAGGCGGGCCCAACATGAACACTGAAGCTTTCTTT. Its translation is CASSPGGPNMNTEAFF.

The rearrangement uses TRBV10-3 and TRBJ2-7; TRBD1 matches 10 bases. This CDR3 has 13 amino acids. Germline V gives CDR1 ENHRY, CDR2 SYGVKD. With V trimmed by 10 bases and J by 4 bases, 7 bases remained unmatched. The DNA for the CDR3 is TGTGCCACCGGGACAGGGGATATTTACGAGCAGTACTTC. It codes for CATGTGDIYEQYF.

This rearrangement joins TRBV27 to TRBJ2-7, with TRBD1 matching over 8 bases. After removal of 8 bases from V and 4 bases from J, the junction contained 1 base not matched to a gene. The CDR3 is made up of 11 amino acids. The germline V gene encodes CDR1 MNHEY and CDR2 SMNVEV (reference sequence). The CDR3 protein is CASGQGYEQYF. The CDR3 coding sequence is TGTGCCAGCGGACAGGGATACGAGCAGTACTTC.

V gene TRBV6-5 combines with J gene TRBJ2-1; the match to TRBD1 covers 9 bases. CDR1 is MNHEY, CDR2 SVGAGI, per germline. The CDR3 consists of 15 residues. The ends lost 4 bases at V and 7 bases at J; junction bases unmatched: 8. CDR3 in amino acids: CASSSQGALVNEQFF. As DNA, the CDR3 is TGTGCCAGCAGTTCACAGGGGGCTTTGGTAAATGAGCAGTTCTTC.

The V call is TRBV2, the J call TRBJ1-2, with 11 bases fitting TRBD1. CDR1 is SNHLY and CDR2 is FYNNEI in the germline V gene. J gave up 4 bases and V 8 bases, and 6 bases lay outside the gene matches. The CDR3 contains 14 residues. As DNA, the CDR3 is TGTGCCAGCGGGACAGGGGGTAGACTCTATGGCTACACCTTC. Translation gives CASGTGGRLYGYTF.

The CDR3 loop reads CASSQATGARSEAFF. CDR3 nucleotides: TGCGCCAGCAGCCAGGCCACAGGGGCTAGATCTGAAGCTTTCTTT. The V gene is TRBV4-3, the J gene TRBJ1-1; TRBD1 agrees at 7 bases. In germline, CDR1 is LGHNA, CDR2 YSLEER. V shed 3 bases, J shed 6 bases, and the junction held 10 bases outside the gene matches. The CDR3 length is 15 residues.

This chain joins TRBV27 and TRBJ1-6; D may be TRBD1 (5 bases). V lost 4 bases, J lost 9 bases, and 13 bases lay in between. The CDR3 loop spans 14 amino acids. Germline CDR1 and CDR2: MNHEY and SMNVEV (reference sequence). The CDR3 loop reads CASSSDSRGSPLHF. CDR3 sequence (DNA): TGTGCCAGCAGTTCCGACAGTCGTGGTTCACCCCTCCACTTT.

The V gene is TRBV19, the J gene TRBJ2-5; a possible D gene is TRBD1 (6 bases). Germline V CDR1 and CDR2: LNHDA, SQIVND (reference sequence). This CDR3 region has 14 residues. Trimming shortened V by 7 bases and J by 5 bases, and 17 bases separated the two germline ends. The CDR3 DNA reads TGTGCCAGTAAAAAAGACAGGTGGGGGGAGACCCAGTACTTC. Protein sequence: CASKKDRWGETQYF.

This chain links TRBV27 with TRBJ1-5; 7 bases fit TRBD1. There are 15 residues in the CDR3. Germline trimming cut 3 bases from V and 7 bases from J; bases unmatched to any gene: 9. Germline V gives CDR1 MNHEY, CDR2 SMNVEV (reference sequence). The CDR3 is CASSFRQGTGQPQHF. In nucleotides, the CDR3 is TGTGCCAGCAGTTTTAGACAGGGTACGGGGCAGCCCCAGCATTTT.

The J gene is TRBJ2-7, the V gene TRBV29-1, with 11 bases aligning to TRBD2. The germline V gene encodes CDR1 SQVTM and CDR2 ANQGSEA. V trimming: 4 bases; J trimming: 5 bases; junction bases outside the gene matches: 13. This CDR3 has 16 residues. CDR3 sequence (DNA): TGCAGCGTTGTCTTTCTAGCGGGGGGTTTTCCCCACGAGCAGTACTTC. The encoded protein is CSVVFLAGGFPHEQYF.

The chain is built from TRBV7-8 and TRBJ2-7; D not certain. The CDR3 covers 11 residues. CDR1 and CDR2 (germline): SGHVS, FQNEAQ. The germline V and J ends were trimmed by 2 bases and 3 bases, with 2 bases remaining between them. The chain's CDR3 is CASSLYYEQYF. The CDR3 region has the DNA TGTGCCAGCAGCTTATACTACGAGCAGTACTTC.

The chain combines TRBV30 with TRBJ1-5; maybe TRBD1 (5 bases). The CDR3 has 15 residues. The V end lost 0 bases, the J end lost 5 bases, and 14 bases lay between the germline ends. CDR1 is GTSNPN, CDR2 SVGIG, per germline (reference sequence). The DNA for the CDR3 is TGTGCCTGGAGTGTACTATCGGGGGTAGATCAGCCCCAGCATTTT. It specifies CAWSVLSGVDQPQHF. The full variable domain, completed using reference TRBV30 and TRBJ1-5, is SQTIHQWPATLVQPVGSPLSLECTVEGTSNPNLYWYRQAAGRGLQLLFYSVGIGQISSEVPQNLSASRPQDRQFILSSKKLLLSDSGFYLCAWSVLSGVDQPQHFGDGTRLSIL.

The genes are TRBV28 and TRBJ1-2; D might be TRBD1 (6 bases). In germline, CDR1 is MDHEN, CDR2 SYDVKM. V was clipped by 5 bases and J by 7 bases, with 14 bases between them. This CDR3 contains 13 residues. CDR3 amino acids: CASSPRQAAGYTF. As DNA, the CDR3 is TGTGCCAGCAGTCCGAGACAGGCCGCTGGCTACACCTTC.

The chain couples TRBV9 to TRBJ2-3, with D possibly being TRBD1 (6 bases). With 3 bases removed from V and 4 bases from J, the gap between germline ends came to 12 bases. Per the germline V gene, CDR1 is SGDLS and CDR2 is YYNGEE. The CDR3 is 14 amino acids. The CDR3 bases are TGTGCCAGCAGCGGAGCGACAGGTTCAGATACGCAGTATTTT. Translating it yields CASSGATGSDTQYF.

The chain combines TRBV4-1 with TRBJ1-5, with D possibly TRBD1 on 5 matching bases. The V end lost 1 base, the J end lost 3 bases, and 19 bases lay between the germline ends. This CDR3 has 18 amino acids. CDR1 and CDR2 from the germline V gene are MGHRA and YSYEKL. CDR3 DNA: TGCGCCAGCAGCCAAGTACATGCCGGCGTGACAGTCAATCAGCCCCAGCATTTT. The encoded protein is CASSQVHAGVTVNQPQHF.

A note on this clone: Other DNA sequences in the sample encode the same CDR3. The chain joins TRBV7-9 to TRBJ2-5; 7 bases line up with TRBD1. V lost 5 bases and J lost 2; bases outside the gene matches: 11. CDR1 and CDR2 from the germline V gene are SEHNR and FQNEAQ (reference sequence). The CDR3 has 16 amino acids. The CDR3 DNA sequence: TGTGCCAGCAGCCTGGGACAGTCCCCCGGTCAAGAGACCCAGTACTTC. This codes for CASSLGQSPGQETQYF.

For the CDR3, the DNA is TGTGCCAGCAGCTTAGGGACACCGACCCAGTACTTC. Its protein product is CASSLGTPTQYF. This sequence joins TRBV7-9 and TRBJ2-5, with D possibly matching TRBD1 (5 bases). Between the trimmed V and J ends, which lost 1 base and 7 bases, there was a span of 7 bases. From germline, CDR1 is SEHNR and CDR2 FQNEAQ (reference sequence). The CDR3 is made up of 12 amino acids.

V usage is TRBV18 and J usage is TRBJ1-4; tentative D call: TRBD1 (6 bases). The CDR3 is made up of 15 amino acids. Germline CDR1 is KGHSH and CDR2 is LQKENI. V was trimmed by 4 bases and J by 3 bases, leaving 12 bases between them. CDR3 nucleotides: TGTGCCAGCTCACAAACAGGGTTCCCTAATGAAAAACTGTTTTTT. Translating it yields CASSQTGFPNEKLFF. Filled out from reference TRBV18 and TRBJ1-4, the complete variable domain reads NAGVMQNPRHLVRRRGQEARLRCSPMKGHSHVYWYRQLPEEGLKFMVYLQKENIIDESGMPKERFSAEFPKEGPSILRIQQVVRGDSAAYFCASSQTGFPNEKLFFGSGTQLSVL.

The rearrangement joins TRBV7-9 to TRBJ1-2; 9 nucleotides line up with TRBD1. The CDR3 consists of 15 residues. J lost 6 bases, V lost 4 bases, and 9 bases had no gene match. Germline CDR1 and CDR2: SEHNR and FQNEAQ (reference sequence). This CDR3 is CASSSVRDRDHGYTF. As DNA, the CDR3 is TGTGCCAGCAGCTCGGTCCGGGACAGGGATCATGGCTACACCTTC.

J is TRBJ2-1 and V is TRBV18; 7 positions match TRBD2. This CDR3 is built from 14 residues. Germline V gene data show CDR1 as KGHSH and CDR2 as LQKENI. J lost 8 bases, V lost 4 bases, and 8 bases had no gene match. The CDR3 loop reads CASSRGIRGDEQFF. CDR3 coding DNA: TGTGCCAGCTCACGGGGAATTCGGGGGGATGAGCAGTTCTTC.

J is TRBJ2-5 and V is TRBV5-8; TRBD1 might be the D (6 bases). This CDR3 has 15 amino acids. Trimming cost V 3 bases and J 2 bases, with 14 bases left between them. Germline V lookup: CDR1 SGHTS, CDR2 YDEGEE. The CDR3 loop reads CASSYDRKGQETQYF. The CDR3, as DNA: TGTGCCAGCAGCTACGACAGGAAGGGACAAGAGACCCAGTACTTC.